These T cell receptor beta chains were read from a single sample in a study of cytomegalovirus exposure and HLA in healthy donors. The protocol was immunoSEQ multiplex PCR, while the TCRdb copy is restricted to in-frame clones and leaves out a portion. The sample lists under 200,000 clones, around 80% seen once, with around 6% in the top ten. The sample comprised PBMCs. The source is a man between 35 and 55 years old in good health and CMV-seronegative. Each CDR3 is given with its conserved first and last residue. The D gene is left open where the match is weak. The listing skips clone size in some rows; elsewhere it reads once, few, many or a size class.

DNA | CDR3 | V | D | size | J
TGTGCCAGCAGTCTCGGGACAGGCGGGGGAAATGAGCAGTTCTTC | CASSLGTGGGNEQFF | TRBV27 | . | . | TRBJ2-1
TGTGCCAGCAGCTTATATCGAGAGGACACTGAAGCTTTCTTT | CASSLYREDTEAFF | TRBV7-2 | . | . | TRBJ1-1
TGTGCCAGCAGCTTAAATTGGGGGGATGGCTACACCTTC | CASSLNWGDGYTF | TRBV5-6 | . | . | TRBJ1-2
TGTGCCATCAGTAGACTACCTCCGAGCTCCTACAATGAGCAGTTCTTC | CAISRLPPSSYNEQFF | TRBV10-3 | . | once | TRBJ2-1
TGTGCCAGCAGCACGAATCCCGTCGGAGCTAACTATGGCTACACCTTC | CASSTNPVGANYGYTF | TRBV5-6 | . | . | TRBJ1-2
TGTGCCAGCAGTTTATCGCCGGGTATCCGTGAAAAACTGTTTTTT | CASSLSPGIREKLFF | TRBV27 | . | . | TRBJ1-4
TGTGCCAGCAGCTTAGCGCGGCCCATTCACGGGGAGCTGTTTTTT | CASSLARPIHGELFF | TRBV7-2 | . | . | TRBJ2-2
TGTGCCAGCAGCTTGGTTGGACAGCCGCGAGCTTTCTTT | CASSLVGQPRAFF | TRBV5-6 | . | . | TRBJ1-1
TGTGCCAGTACCACAGGGGTCGGGCTAGCCAAAAACATTCAGTACTTC | CASTTGVGLAKNIQYF | TRBV19 | TRBD1 | . | TRBJ2-4
TGTGCCATCAGTGAGCGGGACAGGGTTGCCTCCTACGAGCAGTACTTC | CAISERDRVASYEQYF | TRBV10-3 | TRBD1 | . | TRBJ2-7
TGTGCCAGCAGTGAAGACAGGGTGGGTCAGCCCCAGCATTTT | CASSEDRVGQPQHF | TRBV2 | . | . | TRBJ1-5
TGTGCCAGCAGCGTAGCTACCCAGGACTCCTACAATGAGCAGTTCTTC | CASSVATQDSYNEQFF | TRBV9 | . | . | TRBJ2-1
TGCAGCGTGATCGGACAGGGGGCTTGGGAAGAGACCCAGTACTTC | CSVIGQGAWEETQYF | TRBV29-1 | TRBD1 | . | TRBJ2-5
TGTGCCAGCAGCCTCAGTGTGGAGACCCAGTACTTC | CASSLSVETQYF | TRBV7-9 | . | . | TRBJ2-5
TGTGCCAGTAGTCTCTGGACTAGCGGGGGACGGACCCAGTACTTC | CASSLWTSGGRTQYF | TRBV19 | TRBD2 | . | TRBJ2-5
TGTGCCAGCAGCCTCCTAGCGGGGAACACCGGGGAGCTGTTTTTT | CASSLLAGNTGELFF | TRBV5-4 | TRBD2 | . | TRBJ2-2
TGCGCCAGCAGCCAAGTTACTGTTTCGAGCTCTGGAAACACCATATATTTT | CASSQVTVSSSGNTIYF | TRBV4-1 | . | . | TRBJ1-3
TGTGCCAGCAGCCCCAGGAGGGGATCGACAGATACGCAGTATTTT | CASSPRRGSTDTQYF | TRBV9 | . | . | TRBJ2-3
TGCGCCAGCAGCTTGGCCGCGACTAGTAGGGAGACCCAGTACTTC | CASSLAATSRETQYF | TRBV5-1 | . | . | TRBJ2-5
TGTGCCAGCAGCTTGGCGCGGGGGGGCACCGGGGAGCTGTTTTTT | CASSLARGGTGELFF | TRBV5-4 | TRBD2 | once | TRBJ2-2
TGCGCCAGCAGCTCAGGGGACACTGAAGCTTTCTTT | CASSSGDTEAFF | TRBV5-1 | . | . | TRBJ1-1
TGTGCCAGCACCCAGCGGGGTAGCACAGATACGCAGTATTTT | CASTQRGSTDTQYF | TRBV28 | TRBD2 | . | TRBJ2-3